This T cell receptor (beta chain) was documented in a study of cytomegalovirus exposure and HLA in healthy donors. Study overall: Prior work identified 100 million to 130 million unique TCR beta sequences in around 170 million T cells.

Deletions cut 3 bases from V and 5 bases from J, with 11 bases between. CDR1 and CDR2 from the germline V gene are PRHDT and FYEKMQ (reference sequence). This CDR3 spans 13 amino acids. PCR employed 60 Vbeta and 13 Jbeta primers. In the authors' workflow: As a later analysis found, there were 70 million to 100 million unique TCR beta chains, of which some 9.9 million were shared. Some clones are missing from TCRdb's copy, which holds only in-frame ones; the method was immunoSEQ multiplex PCR. Clonal size and the V and J genes are those of that table, whereas D and trimming came from the DNA. The sample carries hundreds of thousands of clones, about 83% recorded once.

Specimen: PBMCs. The V gene is TRBV13, the J gene TRBJ2-7, with D possibly being TRBD1 (6 bases). The clonotype comes from a man in his forties or fifties in good health and CMV-seronegative. The CDR3 loop reads CASSLGAKNEQYF. CDR3 DNA sequence: TGTGCCAGCAGCTTGGGGGCCAAGAACGAGCAGTACTTC. The whole variable domain, filled in from reference TRBV13 and TRBJ2-7, reads AAGVIQSPRHLIKEKRETATLKCYPIPRHDTVYWYQQGPGQDPQFLISFYEKMQSDKGSIPDRFSAQQFSDYHSELNMSSLELGDSALYFCASSLGAKNEQYFGPGTRLTVT.